This T cell receptor (beta chain) was retrieved from a study of beta chain features in type 1 diabetes. Sequenced material consisted of expressed TCRB transcripts (all of the isolated RNA was reverse transcribed). Regulatory, naive and central memory T cell samples averaged approximately 3.4 million reads. Sequencing was performed with immunoSEQ multiplex PCR; in TCRdb, only in-frame clones are kept and a portion is missing. The sample yields 630,000 or so clones, over 11% seen once. Study-wide results and caveats: It was among patients, rather than healthy donors, that naive, central memory and Treg TCRB repertoires appeared more similar. In all four CD4+ subsets, TCRB CDR3 length was significantly, moderately reduced in type 1 diabetes. Although PCR might favor shorter templates, it would do so equally in patients and controls.

As regards this clone: Antigen specificity is unknown.

Germline loops: CDR1 KGHSH, CDR2 LQKENI. CDR3 size: 15 residues. Trimming cost V 5 bases and J 1 base; bases outside gene matches: 2. The material sequenced was naive CD4+ T cells from blood. The chain couples TRBV18 to TRBJ2-1; 10 positions agree with TRBD2. The clonotype originates from a man younger than 35 with type 1 diabetes. The CDR3: CASSVAGGSYNEQFF. CDR3 coding DNA: TGTGCCAGCTCAGTAGCGGGAGGTTCCTACAATGAGCAGTTCTTC.